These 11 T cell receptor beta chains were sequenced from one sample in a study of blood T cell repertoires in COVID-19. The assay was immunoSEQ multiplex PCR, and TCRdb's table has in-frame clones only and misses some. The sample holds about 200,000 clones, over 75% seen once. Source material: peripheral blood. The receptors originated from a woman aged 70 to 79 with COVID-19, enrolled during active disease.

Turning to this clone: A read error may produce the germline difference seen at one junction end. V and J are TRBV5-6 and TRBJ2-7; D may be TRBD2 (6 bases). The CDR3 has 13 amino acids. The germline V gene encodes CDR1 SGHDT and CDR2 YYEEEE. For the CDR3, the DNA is TGTGCCAGCAGCTTGGTCGGGACTGCCGATGGGAACTTC. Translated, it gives CASSLVGTADGNF.

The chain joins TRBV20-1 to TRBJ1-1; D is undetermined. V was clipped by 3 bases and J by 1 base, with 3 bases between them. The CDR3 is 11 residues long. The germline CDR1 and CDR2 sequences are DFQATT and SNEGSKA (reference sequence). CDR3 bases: TGCAGTGCTAGCCAGAACACTGAAGCTTTCTTT. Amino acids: CSASQNTEAFF.

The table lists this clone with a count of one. Here the CDR3 DNA reads TGTGCCAGCAGCTTGGAGCGGGGGGGAGCAGATACGCAGTATTTT. Its translation is CASSLERGGADTQYF. The chain uses TRBV5-4 and TRBJ2-3, with 10 bases identical to TRBD2. The germline V gene has CDR1 SGHNT and CDR2 YYREEE (reference sequence). The trim removed 0 bases at V and 4 bases at J, leaving 2 bases unmatched. The CDR3 totals 15 residues. Combining the CDR3 with reference TRBV5-4 and TRBJ2-3 gives the whole variable domain ETGVTQSPTHLIKTRGQQVTLRCSSQSGHNTVSWYQQALGQGPQFIFQYYREEENGRGNFPPRFSGLQFPNYSSELNVNALELDDSALYLCASSLERGGADTQYFGPGTRLTVL.

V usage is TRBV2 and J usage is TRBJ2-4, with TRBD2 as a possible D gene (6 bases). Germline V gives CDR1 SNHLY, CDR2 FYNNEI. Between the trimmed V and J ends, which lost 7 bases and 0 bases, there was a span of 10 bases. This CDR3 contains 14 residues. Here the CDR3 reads CASTAGTAKNIQYF. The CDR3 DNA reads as TGTGCCAGCACGGCGGGAACAGCCAAAAACATTCAGTACTTC.

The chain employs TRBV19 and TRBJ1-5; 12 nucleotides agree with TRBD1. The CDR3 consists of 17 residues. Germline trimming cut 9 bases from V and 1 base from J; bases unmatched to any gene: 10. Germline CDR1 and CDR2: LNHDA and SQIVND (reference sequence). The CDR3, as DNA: TGTGCCAGCAGGGACAGGGGGCGCGGGGGAAGCAATCAGCCCCAGCATTTT. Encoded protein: CASRDRGRGGSNQPQHF.

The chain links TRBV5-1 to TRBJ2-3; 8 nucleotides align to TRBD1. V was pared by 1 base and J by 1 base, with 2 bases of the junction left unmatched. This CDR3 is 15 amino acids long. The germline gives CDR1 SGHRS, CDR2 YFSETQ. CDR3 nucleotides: TGCGCCAGCAGCTTGCAGGGGGCCGGCACAGATACGCAGTATTTT. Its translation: CASSLQGAGTDTQYF.

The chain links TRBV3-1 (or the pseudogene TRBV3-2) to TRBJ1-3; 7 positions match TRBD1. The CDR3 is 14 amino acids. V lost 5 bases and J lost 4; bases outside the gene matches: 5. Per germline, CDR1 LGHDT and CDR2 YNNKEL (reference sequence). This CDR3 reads CASSAQGVGNTIYF. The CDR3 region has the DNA TGTGCCAGCAGCGCTCAGGGGGTCGGAAACACCATATATTTT.

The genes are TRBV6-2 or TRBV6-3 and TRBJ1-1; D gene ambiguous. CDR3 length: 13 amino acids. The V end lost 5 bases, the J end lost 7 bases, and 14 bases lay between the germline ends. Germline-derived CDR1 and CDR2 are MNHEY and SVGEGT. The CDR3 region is CASSKQELLEAFF. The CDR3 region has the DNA TGTGCCAGCAGTAAGCAGGAACTTCTTGAAGCTTTCTTT.

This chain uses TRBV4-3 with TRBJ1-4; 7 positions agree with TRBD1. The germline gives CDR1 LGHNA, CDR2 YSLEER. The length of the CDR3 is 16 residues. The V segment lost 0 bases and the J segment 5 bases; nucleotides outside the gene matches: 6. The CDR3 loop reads CASSQDITGVNEKLFF. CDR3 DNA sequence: TGCGCCAGCAGCCAAGATATAACAGGGGTAAATGAAAAACTGTTTTTT.

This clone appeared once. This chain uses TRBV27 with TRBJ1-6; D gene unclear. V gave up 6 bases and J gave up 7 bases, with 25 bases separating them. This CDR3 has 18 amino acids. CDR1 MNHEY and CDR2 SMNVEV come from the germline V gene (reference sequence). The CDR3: CASRFFLSDKGGNSPLHF. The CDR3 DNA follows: TGTGCCAGCAGGTTTTTTTTGTCTGACAAGGGAGGAAATTCACCCCTCCACTTT.

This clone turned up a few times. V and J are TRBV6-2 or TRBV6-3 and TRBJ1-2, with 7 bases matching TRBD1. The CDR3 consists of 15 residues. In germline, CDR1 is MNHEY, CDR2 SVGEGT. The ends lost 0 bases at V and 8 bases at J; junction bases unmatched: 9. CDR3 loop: CASSYSAGGFRGYTF. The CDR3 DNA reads TGTGCCAGCAGTTACTCGGCAGGGGGGTTCCGCGGCTACACCTTC.